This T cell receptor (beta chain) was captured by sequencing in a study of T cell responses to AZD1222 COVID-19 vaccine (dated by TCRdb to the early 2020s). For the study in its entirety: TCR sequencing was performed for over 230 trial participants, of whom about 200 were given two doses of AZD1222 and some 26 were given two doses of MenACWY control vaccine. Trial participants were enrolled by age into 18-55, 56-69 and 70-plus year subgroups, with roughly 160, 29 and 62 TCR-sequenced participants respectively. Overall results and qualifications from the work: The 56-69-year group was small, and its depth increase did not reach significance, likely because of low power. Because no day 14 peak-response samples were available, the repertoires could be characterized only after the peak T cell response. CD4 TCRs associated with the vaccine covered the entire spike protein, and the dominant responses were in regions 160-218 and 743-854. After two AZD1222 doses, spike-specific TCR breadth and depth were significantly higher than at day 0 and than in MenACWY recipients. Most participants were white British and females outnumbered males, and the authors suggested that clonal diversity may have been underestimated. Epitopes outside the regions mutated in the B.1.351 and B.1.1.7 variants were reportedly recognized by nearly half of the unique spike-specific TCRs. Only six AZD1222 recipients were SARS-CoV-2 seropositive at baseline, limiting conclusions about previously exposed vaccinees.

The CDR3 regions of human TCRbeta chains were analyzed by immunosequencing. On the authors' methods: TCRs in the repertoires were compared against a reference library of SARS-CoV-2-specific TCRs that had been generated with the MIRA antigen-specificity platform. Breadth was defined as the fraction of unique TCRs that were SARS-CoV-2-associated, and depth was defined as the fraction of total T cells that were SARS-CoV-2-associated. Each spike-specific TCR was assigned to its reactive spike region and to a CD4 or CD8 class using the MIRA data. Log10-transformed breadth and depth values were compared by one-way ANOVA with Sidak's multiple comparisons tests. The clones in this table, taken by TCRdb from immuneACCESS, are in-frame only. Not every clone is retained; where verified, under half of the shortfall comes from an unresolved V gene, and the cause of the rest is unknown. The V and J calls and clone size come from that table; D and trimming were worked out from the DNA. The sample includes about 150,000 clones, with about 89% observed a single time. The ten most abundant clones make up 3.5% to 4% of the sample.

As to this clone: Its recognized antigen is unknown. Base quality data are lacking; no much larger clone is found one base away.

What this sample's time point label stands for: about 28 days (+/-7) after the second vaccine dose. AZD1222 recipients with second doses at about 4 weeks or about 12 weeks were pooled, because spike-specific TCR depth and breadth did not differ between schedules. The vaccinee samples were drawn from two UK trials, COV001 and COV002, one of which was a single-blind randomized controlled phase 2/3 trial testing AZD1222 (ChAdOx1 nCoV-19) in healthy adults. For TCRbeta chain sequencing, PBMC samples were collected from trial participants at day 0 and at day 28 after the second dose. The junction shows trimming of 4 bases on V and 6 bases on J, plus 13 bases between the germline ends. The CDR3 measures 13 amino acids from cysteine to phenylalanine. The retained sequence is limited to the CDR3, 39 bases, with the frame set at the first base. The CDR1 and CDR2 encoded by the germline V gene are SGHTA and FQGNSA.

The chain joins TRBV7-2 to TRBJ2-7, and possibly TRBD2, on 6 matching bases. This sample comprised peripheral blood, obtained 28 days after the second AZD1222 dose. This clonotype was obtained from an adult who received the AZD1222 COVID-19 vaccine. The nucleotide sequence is TGTGCCAGCAGCTCCGCTTACGGGGGCGAGCAGTACTTC. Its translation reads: CASSSAYGGEQYF.